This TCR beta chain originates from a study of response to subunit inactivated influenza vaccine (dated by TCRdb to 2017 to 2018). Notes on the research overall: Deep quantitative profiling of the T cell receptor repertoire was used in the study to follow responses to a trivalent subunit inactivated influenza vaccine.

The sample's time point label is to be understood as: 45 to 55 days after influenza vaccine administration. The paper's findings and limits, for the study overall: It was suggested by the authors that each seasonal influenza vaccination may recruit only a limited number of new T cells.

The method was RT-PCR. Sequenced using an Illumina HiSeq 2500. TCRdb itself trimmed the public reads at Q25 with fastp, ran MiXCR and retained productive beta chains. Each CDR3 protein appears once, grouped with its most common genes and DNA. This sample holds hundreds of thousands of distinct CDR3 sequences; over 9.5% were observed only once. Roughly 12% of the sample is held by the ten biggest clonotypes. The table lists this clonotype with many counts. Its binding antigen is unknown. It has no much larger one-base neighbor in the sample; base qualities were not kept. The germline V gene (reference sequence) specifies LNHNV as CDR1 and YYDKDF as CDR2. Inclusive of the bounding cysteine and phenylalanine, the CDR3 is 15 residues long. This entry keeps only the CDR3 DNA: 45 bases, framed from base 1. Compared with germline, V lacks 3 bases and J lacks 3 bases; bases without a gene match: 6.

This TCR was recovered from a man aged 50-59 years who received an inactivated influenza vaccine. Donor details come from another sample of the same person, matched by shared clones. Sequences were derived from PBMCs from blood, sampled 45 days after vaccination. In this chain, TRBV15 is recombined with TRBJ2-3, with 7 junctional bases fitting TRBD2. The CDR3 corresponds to CATSRGGGKTDTQYF. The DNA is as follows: TGTGCCACCAGCAGGGGGGGGGGTAAGACAGATACGCAGTATTTT.